Presented here are 9 T cell receptor beta chains from one specimen sequenced in a study of CD8 T cells in ankylosing spondylitis. The antigens these receptors bind are not known. Using its own MiXCR run on the 5' RACE reads, TCRdb lists one record per CDR3 protein. The table lists about 340,000 distinct CDR3 sequences, around 8% of them singletons. General study results and limits: One TCR beta motif, made up of eight or nine highly homologous variants, appeared characteristic of ankylosing spondylitis blood.

The sample was blood, either unsorted or a sorted T cell fraction (not recorded which). All receptors come from a male donor with ankylosing spondylitis.

V gene TRBV2 combines with J gene TRBJ2-1; D is perhaps TRBD1 (5 bases). Trimming pared 8 bases from V and 10 bases from J, leaving 12 bases between. Per the germline V gene, CDR1 is SNHLY and CDR2 is FYNNEI. The CDR3 has 11 amino acids. The CDR3 coding sequence is TGTGCCAGCGTAGGCCCAGGGGAGCAGTTCTTC. The encoded protein is CASVGPGEQFF. Filled out from reference TRBV2 and TRBJ2-1, the complete variable domain reads EPEVTQTPSHQVTQMGQEVILRCVPISNHLYFYWYRQILGQKVEFLVSFYNNEISEKSEIFDDQFSVERPDGSNFTLKIRSTKLEDSAMYFCASVGPGEQFFGPGTRLTVL.

This clonotype was recorded many times. The V call is TRBV24-1, the J call TRBJ2-1; tentative D call: TRBD2 (5 bases). Germline lookup yields CDR1 KGHDR and CDR2 SFDVKD. Trimming stripped 5 bases from V and 8 bases from J, with 9 bases between. This CDR3 contains 12 residues. CDR3 sequence: CATSGGKDEQFF. The CDR3 coding sequence is TGTGCCACCAGTGGAGGGAAGGATGAGCAGTTCTTC.

This clonotype occurred a few times. The chain uses TRBV20-1 and TRBJ2-4; D may be TRBD1 or TRBD2 (6 bases each). The V end was cut by 1 base, the J end by 7 bases, with 17 bases between. The germline gives CDR1 DFQATT, CDR2 SNEGSKA (reference sequence). The CDR3 runs to 15 residues. CDR3 protein: CSARGPTGSGNIQYF. CDR3 DNA sequence: TGCAGTGCTAGAGGCCCAACAGGGAGCGGGAACATTCAGTACTTC.

This clonotype was seen repeatedly, ten times or more. CDR3 sequence (DNA): TGTGCCATCAGATCGGGACAACCCTACGAGCAGTACTTC. Amino acids: CAIRSGQPYEQYF. The rearrangement joins TRBV10-3 to TRBJ2-7; maybe TRBD1 (6 bases). The germline V and J ends were trimmed by 6 bases and 2 bases, with 11 bases remaining between them. The CDR3 has 13 residues. Looked up from germline, CDR1 is ENHRY and CDR2 is SYGVKD.

This clonotype was recorded at least ten times. The gene calls are TRBV29-1 and TRBJ2-2; 9 bases are shared with TRBD1. This CDR3 is 13 amino acids long. Germline values: CDR1 SQVTM, CDR2 ANQGSEA. Losses at the gene ends were 7 bases for V and 4 bases for J; bases not matched to a gene: 4. CDR3 region: CSGDRAGTGELFF. CDR3 sequence (DNA): TGCAGCGGGGACAGGGCCGGCACCGGGGAGCTGTTTTTT.

This clonotype occurred a few times. J is TRBJ2-2 and V is TRBV11-2; D possibly corresponds to TRBD2 (6 bases). The germline CDR1 and CDR2 sequences are SGHAT and FQNNGV. CDR3 length: 16 amino acids. Trimming cost V 1 base and J 2 bases, with 11 bases left between them. CDR3 in amino acids: CASSLGPGRNTGELFF. The CDR3 nucleotides read TGTGCCAGCAGCTTAGGCCCCGGGAGAAACACCGGGGAGCTGTTTTTT.

This chain's CDR3 is CASSQEGRDTEAFF. The CDR3 DNA is TGTGCCAGCAGCCAAGAGGGCAGGGACACTGAAGCTTTCTTT. The chain links TRBV4-2 to TRBJ1-1; TRBD1 might be the D (5 bases). Looked up from germline, CDR1 is LGHNA and CDR2 is YNFKEQ. V lost 0 bases to trimming and J lost 3 bases, with 8 bases between them. The CDR3 has 14 residues.

This clonotype was counted a few times. The genes are TRBV7-7 and TRBJ2-3; 11 nucleotides align to TRBD2. V trimming: 5 bases; J trimming: 0 bases; junction bases outside the gene matches: 10. The CDR3 has 18 amino acids. CDR1 SSHAT and CDR2 FNYEAQ come from the germline V gene (reference sequence). The CDR3: CASSPGTSGPFSTDTQYF. In DNA form, the CDR3 reads TGTGCCAGCAGCCCCGGGACTAGCGGTCCTTTTAGCACAGATACGCAGTATTTT.

This clonotype occurred a few times. This chain joins TRBV5-1 and TRBJ2-7; 10 bases agree with TRBD2. The CDR3 runs to 15 residues. The junction had 7 bases not matched to a gene; V was cut back by 0 bases and J by 7 bases. Germline CDR1 and CDR2: SGHRS and YFSETQ. CDR3 in amino acids: CASSLAPGLAWEQYF. The CDR3 DNA reads TGCGCCAGCAGCTTGGCCCCGGGACTAGCGTGGGAGCAGTACTTC.